This T cell receptor (beta chain) was sequenced in a study of blood T cells in healthy people across ages. Per germline, CDR1 SGHRS and CDR2 YFSETQ. CDR3 length equals 16 residues. The ends lost 1 base at V and 8 bases at J; junction bases unmatched: 8. A remark on this clonotype: Its antigen is unidentified.

A second PCR of roughly 6 to 12 cycles used a sample-barcoded 5' primer and a J-beta primer mix. MiXCR, applied by TCRdb to the 5' RACE reads, yields one record per CDR3 protein. The profile shows some 1.8 million distinct CDR3 sequences, about 39% of them singletons. Points from the study as a whole: Per million T cells, TCR beta diversity dropped roughly linearly as age increased. Strong correlation existed between TCR beta diversity and naive T cell percentage. Bulk PBMC profiling left naive and antigen-experienced comparisons inconclusive.

Specimen: blood. The V and J genes are TRBV5-1 and TRBJ2-1; TRBD2 agrees at 11 bases. This sequence originates from a human donor in good health. The CDR3 loop is CASSLLAGGSGDEQFF. The CDR3 coding sequence is TGCGCCAGCAGCTTGCTAGCGGGGGGATCTGGAGATGAGCAGTTCTTC.